The 5 T cell receptor beta chains presented below share a single source sample, sequenced in a study of control samples from healthy donors and cancer patients. The table came from immunoSEQ multiplex PCR; TCRdb's copy has only in-frame clones and leaves some out. Among about 180,000 clones listed, 85% to 95% were seen once. The sequenced sample was blood. The receptor set was obtained from a woman under 30 in good health.

This rearrangement joins TRBV11-2 to TRBJ2-6; unclear D gene. This CDR3 contains 16 residues. The V gene's germline CDR1 is SGHAT and CDR2 FQNNGV. V was shortened by 4 bases and J by 0 bases, with 10 bases between the two germline ends. As DNA, the CDR3 is TGTGCCAGCAGCTACGGACGGATCTCTGGGGCCAACGTCCTGACTTTC. This translates into CASSYGRISGANVLTF. Full variable domain (remainder filled in from reference TRBV11-2 and TRBJ2-6): EAGVAQSPRYKIIEKRQSVAFWCNPISGHATLYWYQQILGQGPKLLIQFQNNGVVDDSQLPKDRFSAERLKGVDSTLKIQPAKLEDSAVYLCASSYGRISGANVLTFGAGSRLTVL.

The J gene is TRBJ1-1, the V gene TRBV18; D unclear. The CDR3 is made up of 14 amino acids. V lost 1 base and J lost 2, with 8 bases in between. Germline V gives CDR1 KGHSH, CDR2 LQKENI. CDR3 nucleotide sequence: TGTGCCAGCTCACCACGATGGGATAACACTGAAGCTTTCTTT. Its protein is CASSPRWDNTEAFF.

V gene TRBV6-2 or TRBV6-3 combines with J gene TRBJ2-5; the match to TRBD1 covers 11 bases. Germline V lookup: CDR1 MNHEY, CDR2 SVGEGT. Trimming removed 2 bases from V and 2 bases from J; junction bases left unmatched: 16. CDR3 length equals 20 residues. CDR3 in amino acids: CASSYRTGGLTSRRQETQYF. Written as DNA, the CDR3 is TGTGCCAGCAGTTACCGGACAGGGGGCCTTACTTCACGGCGACAAGAGACCCAGTACTTC.

Notes on this clone: The same CDR3 arises from other DNA sequences in this sample as well. J is TRBJ2-7 and V is TRBV20-1; no clear D. V was clipped by 5 bases and J by 3 bases, with 5 bases between them. This CDR3 region has 10 residues. Germline V gene data show CDR1 as DFQATT and CDR2 as SNEGSKA (reference sequence). The DNA for the CDR3 is TGCAGTGCTCTCGACTACGAGCAGTACTTC. It translates to CSALDYEQYF.

The sample holds one count of this clone. The chain combines TRBV5-4 with TRBJ1-2; TRBD1 agrees at 9 bases. The CDR3 is made up of 16 amino acids. Unmatched junction bases numbered 8, after V lost 4 bases and J lost 1 base. Germline V gene sequence: CDR1 SGHNT, CDR2 YYREEE (reference sequence). The CDR3 bases are TGTGCCAGCAGCCGTACACAGGGGGCCATTAACTATGGCTACACCTTC. Amino acid sequence: CASSRTQGAINYGYTF.